A selection of T cell receptor beta chains follows, all from one sample in a study of blood T cell repertoires in COVID-19. TCRdb keeps only in-frame clones here, not all; method: immunoSEQ multiplex PCR. The data show about 100,000 clones, under 90% seen once. The sequencing sample was made of peripheral blood. The receptor set was obtained from a human donor in a cohort sampled during active COVID-19. Both conserved end residues are part of each CDR3. D genes are given only for firm matches. Rows give clone size only sometimes, using once, few, many, or a class for an expanded clone.

d_call j_call v_call clone_size cdr3_nt cdr3_aa
TRBD1 TRBJ2-6 TRBV24-1 . TGTGCCACAAAACAGGGGACTGGGGCCAACGTCCTGACTTTC CATKQGTGANVLTF
TRBD2 TRBJ2-7 TRBV25-1 . TGTGCCAGCAGCCCAGCGGGAGACGTCTACGAGCAGTACTTC CASSPAGDVYEQYF
TRBD2 TRBJ2-3 TRBV3-1/TRBV3-2 . TGTGCCAGCAGCCAAGATGGACTAGCGGGATTCAGCACAGATACGCAGTATTTT CASSQDGLAGFSTDTQYF
. TRBJ1-2 TRBV9 . TGTGCCAGCAGCGTAGACGGGGAAGTAGGAGGCTACACCTTC CASSVDGEVGGYTF
. TRBJ2-7 TRBV5-6 . TGTGCCAGCAGCCAACTTCTACAGGAGCAGTACTTC CASSQLLQEQYF
. TRBJ2-1 TRBV27 . TGTGCCAACCAAGCCGGGACTTACAATGAGCAGTTCTTC CANQAGTYNEQFF
. TRBJ2-3 TRBV11-3 . TGTGCCAGCAGCTCCCGAGGCACAGATACGCAGTATTTT CASSSRGTDTQYF
. TRBJ2-3 TRBV5-4 many TGTGCCAGCAGCTCAGGGGCAACAGATACGCAGTATTTT CASSSGATDTQYF
. TRBJ2-3 TRBV10-3 once TGTGCCATCAGTCCACAGGATCTTAGCACAGATACGCAGTATTTT CAISPQDLSTDTQYF
. TRBJ2-5 TRBV7-2 . TGTGCCAGCAGCCTCAGGTCAGAATCGACCCAGTACTTC CASSLRSESTQYF